These 22 T cell receptor beta chains originate from one sample sequenced in a study of T cells in Graves' hyperthyroidism and ophthalmopathy. RNA transcripts were the template for amplifying TCR beta CDR3 regions. The TCR CDR3 first-round RT-PCR relied on the HTBI primer set. One entry per CDR3 protein results from TCRdb running MiXCR on the multiplex PCR reads. The sample consists of 600,000 to 900,000 distinct CDR3 sequences, about a sixth of them appearing once. Sequencing input: blood. All receptors come from a man younger than 35 with Graves' hyperthyroidism.

This clonotype was seen repeatedly, ten times or more. V gene TRBV28 combines with J gene TRBJ1-5, with D hard to call. CDR1 and CDR2 from the germline V gene are MDHEN and SYDVKM. The CDR3 loop spans 13 amino acids. Trimming took 5 bases from V and 5 from J, leaving 10 bases between them. For the CDR3, the DNA is TGTGCCAGCAGTCCTCCCGGGGATCAGCCCCAGCATTTT. Translation gives CASSPPGDQPQHF.

The CDR3 bases are TGTGCCAGCAGCTTAAATGTGAGGCTTGAGGGATACAATGAGCAGTTCTTC. Its translation is CASSLNVRLEGYNEQFF. The V call is TRBV11-2, the J call TRBJ2-1; D perhaps matches TRBD2 (5 bases). CDR1 and CDR2 (germline): SGHAT, FQNNGV. This CDR3 contains 17 residues. V dropped 2 bases and J dropped 4 bases, with 18 bases sitting between them.

This clonotype was seen only a few times. This rearrangement joins TRBV20-1 to TRBJ2-1; the match to TRBD1 covers 8 bases. The CDR3 consists of 13 residues. The germline V gene encodes CDR1 DFQATT and CDR2 SNEGSKA (reference sequence). V was clipped by 6 bases and J by 10 bases; unmatched bases: 11. The CDR3 is CSADWTGLGEQFF. The CDR3 DNA reads TGCAGTGCCGATTGGACAGGGCTAGGGGAGCAGTTCTTC.

This clonotype was seen a handful of times. The chain carries TRBV6-1 and TRBJ2-5; D may be TRBD1 (6 bases). This CDR3 has 14 amino acids. The germline V and J ends were trimmed by 6 bases and 2 bases, with 13 bases remaining between them. In germline, CDR1 is MNHNS, CDR2 SASEGT. The CDR3 region has the DNA TGTGCCAGCAGACCGGGACAAAAACAAGAGACCCAGTACTTC. Its protein is CASRPGQKQETQYF.

The rearrangement joins TRBV5-8 to TRBJ2-7; 9 bases line up with TRBD1. CDR1 is SGHTS, CDR2 YDEGEE, per germline. CDR3 length equals 16 residues. V was clipped by 3 bases and J by 3 bases; unmatched bases: 10. CDR3 nucleotide sequence: TGTGCCAGCAGCTCGGGACAGGGTCAACGGTACTACGAGCAGTACTTC. Residues: CASSSGQGQRYYEQYF.

The chain carries TRBV12-5 and TRBJ2-2; no reliable D call. Germline assignment: CDR1 LGHNT and CDR2 FRNRAP. V gave up 5 bases and J gave up 5 bases, with 6 bases separating them. CDR3 length: 12 residues. CDR3 sequence: CASGPDTGELFF. CDR3 DNA sequence: TGTGCTAGTGGTCCCGATACCGGGGAGCTGTTTTTT.

This clonotype was seen many times. The V and J genes are TRBV15 and TRBJ2-7; 10 bases agree with TRBD2. The J segment lost 2 bases and the V segment lost 5 bases, leaving 3 bases of the junction unmatched. Germline CDR1 and CDR2: LNHNV and YYDKDF (reference sequence). This CDR3 has 14 residues. CDR3 loop: CATSPSGRAYEQYF. CDR3 bases: TGTGCCACCAGCCCGAGCGGGAGGGCCTACGAGCAGTACTTC.

There are many counts of this clonotype. The rearrangement joins TRBV2 to TRBJ2-2; the match to TRBD1 covers 7 bases. The junction had 6 bases not matched to a gene; V was cut back by 4 bases and J by 4 bases. The CDR3 runs 15 residues. Germline CDR1 and CDR2: SNHLY and FYNNEI. The CDR3 sequence: CASSGTKGATGELFF. The DNA of the CDR3 is TGTGCCAGCAGTGGTACTAAGGGGGCCACCGGGGAGCTGTTTTTT.

In this sample, this clonotype turned up a few times. This chain connects TRBV28 to TRBJ2-7; TRBD1 or TRBD2 may be the D gene (5 bases each). The V end lost 1 base, the J end lost 8 bases, and 9 bases lay between the germline ends. The CDR3 sequence is 12 residues long. Germline V lookup: CDR1 MDHEN, CDR2 SYDVKM. The CDR3 protein is CASSLSGTKQYF. In DNA form, the CDR3 reads TGTGCCAGCAGTTTATCGGGGACCAAGCAGTACTTC.

The genes are TRBV2 and TRBJ1-3; D is unresolved. The germline V and J ends were trimmed by 7 bases and 3 bases, with 10 bases remaining between them. This CDR3 comprises 13 residues. The germline CDR1 and CDR2 sequences are SNHLY and FYNNEI. The CDR3 loop reads CASTQDGGNTIYF. For the CDR3, the DNA is TGTGCCAGCACCCAGGACGGTGGAAACACCATATATTTT.

V and J are TRBV11-3 and TRBJ2-7; D might be TRBD1 (7 bases). The CDR3 contains 14 residues. With 0 bases removed from V and 5 bases from J, the gap between germline ends came to 11 bases. Germline V gene data show CDR1 as SGHNT and CDR2 as YENEEA. This CDR3 reads CASSLEGGGDEQYF. CDR3 nucleotides: TGTGCCAGCAGCTTAGAAGGAGGGGGCGACGAGCAGTACTTC.

Points on this clonotype: In this CDR3 the conserved last residue, phenylalanine or tryptophan, is missing, so a read error is likely. The rearrangement links TRBV19 to TRBJ1-2; D unclear. CDR1 and CDR2 (germline): LNHDA, SQIVND (reference sequence). Trimming cost V 9 bases and J 0 bases, with 17 bases left between them. CDR3 length: 15 amino acids. CDR3: CASCPETASNYGYTS. CDR3 DNA sequence: TGTGCCAGCTGCCCCGAAACAGCTTCTAACTATGGCTACACCTCC.

As regards this clonotype: A read error may be the cause here, since a much bigger clone is one base away. J is TRBJ2-7 and V is TRBV20-1; D might be TRBD1 (6 bases). CDR3 length: 13 amino acids. CDR1 and CDR2 from the germline V gene are DFQATT and SNEGSKA (reference sequence). This chain's CDR3 is CNARLGASYEQYF. Here the CDR3 DNA reads TGCAATGCTAGACTGGGGGCTTCCTACGAGCAGTACTTC.

The V gene is TRBV20-1, the J gene TRBJ2-5, with 13 bases lining up with TRBD2. Losses at the gene ends were 6 bases for V and 2 bases for J; bases not matched to a gene: 9. Germline values: CDR1 DFQATT, CDR2 SNEGSKA (reference sequence). The CDR3 has 16 amino acids. CDR3 amino acids: CSASGLAGQRQETQYF. For the CDR3, the DNA is TGCAGTGCCTCGGGACTAGCGGGGCAGAGACAAGAGACCCAGTACTTC.

The table lists this clonotype with many counts. The chain combines TRBV20-1 with TRBJ2-5; D possibly corresponds to TRBD2 (5 bases). Germline CDR1 reads DFQATT; CDR2 reads SNEGSKA (reference sequence). The V end lost 0 bases, the J end lost 2 bases, and 16 bases lay between the germline ends. There are 16 residues in the CDR3. CDR3 region: CSARDFLAGWQETQYF. The CDR3 DNA sequence: TGCAGTGCTAGAGATTTCCTAGCCGGTTGGCAAGAGACCCAGTACTTC.

This clonotype was counted at least ten times. The V call is TRBV11-3, the J call TRBJ1-1, with 9 bases lining up with TRBD1. V trimming: 4 bases; J trimming: 0 bases; junction bases outside the gene matches: 0. The germline V gene encodes CDR1 SGHNT and CDR2 YENEEA. The length of the CDR3 is 14 residues. CDR3 sequence: CASSWTGVNTEAFF. CDR3 nucleotide sequence: TGTGCCAGCAGCTGGACAGGGGTGAACACTGAAGCTTTCTTT.

There are a few counts of this clonotype. The chain recombines TRBV12-3 or TRBV12-4 with TRBJ1-4, with D possibly matching TRBD1 (6 bases). V was pared by 8 bases and J by 4 bases, with 11 bases between. The CDR3 spans 13 residues. CDR3 loop: CASLRGGNEKLFF. The DNA for the CDR3 is TGTGCCAGCCTAAGGGGGGGTAATGAAAAACTGTTTTTT.

This clonotype has at least ten counts. The V call is TRBV20-1, the J call TRBJ2-3; 7 nucleotides align to TRBD2. The CDR3 totals 12 residues. J gave up 9 bases and V 6 bases, and 9 bases lay outside the gene matches. Germline values: CDR1 DFQATT, CDR2 SNEGSKA (reference sequence). CDR3 sequence: CSALHGGNTQYF. The CDR3 DNA is TGCAGTGCCCTGCACGGGGGGAACACGCAGTATTTT.

The J gene is TRBJ2-7, the V gene TRBV10-3; the match to TRBD2 covers 8 bases. V lost 3 bases, J lost 3 bases, and 7 bases stayed unmatched. Per germline, CDR1 ENHRY and CDR2 SYGVKD. This CDR3 region has 15 residues. The CDR3 sequence: CAISDPPSGSYEQYF. CDR3 DNA sequence: TGTGCCATCAGTGACCCGCCCAGCGGGAGCTACGAGCAGTACTTC.

This clonotype was observed a few times. The gene calls are TRBV7-8 and TRBJ2-6, with D maybe TRBD1 (6 bases). The V and J ends lost 5 bases and 4 bases respectively, with 18 bases between them. The germline V gene has CDR1 SGHVS and CDR2 FQNEAQ. The length of the CDR3 is 17 residues. CDR3 protein: CASSQGTGRVGANVLTF. CDR3 sequence (DNA): TGTGCCAGCAGCCAAGGAACAGGGCGCGTGGGGGCCAACGTCCTGACTTTC.

Many counts were recorded for this clonotype. The chain employs TRBV12-3 or TRBV12-4 and TRBJ2-1; D is ambiguous. With 5 bases removed from V and 4 bases from J, the gap between germline ends came to 9 bases. This CDR3 is 13 amino acids long. The CDR3 region has the DNA TGTGCCAGCAGTGATCAGGCATACAATGAGCAGTTCTTC. As protein: CASSDQAYNEQFF.

This clonotype was detected a few times. The V and J genes are TRBV12-5 and TRBJ2-2, with 9 bases that match TRBD2. With 0 bases clipped from V and 3 bases from J, the junction kept 8 bases outside the gene matches. From germline, CDR1 is LGHNT and CDR2 FRNRAP. The CDR3 sequence is 18 residues long. CDR3 coding DNA: TGTGCTAGTGGTTTGGTAGGTAGCGGGAGAGGGGACACCGGGGAGCTGTTTTTT. Protein product: CASGLVGSGRGDTGELFF.